This T cell receptor (beta chain) was captured in a study of T cell changes during pregnancy in multiple sclerosis. Trimming took 2 bases from V and 2 from J, leaving 12 bases between them. This CDR3 has 14 residues. The germline gives CDR1 GTSNPN, CDR2 SVGIG (reference sequence). This clone was counted a single time. Generated by immunoSEQ multiplex PCR, the TCRdb table keeps only in-frame clones and is missing some. The profile shows 50,000 to 70,000 clones, roughly nine tenths of them singletons. This chain uses TRBV30 with TRBJ1-2; D not certain. Sample: peripheral blood, taken after pregnancy. This TCR derives from a female donor in good health, enrolled as a control in a pregnancy study. The DNA for the CDR3 is TGTGCCTGGAGTATTGAGAACAGAAACTATGGCTACACCTTC. Its translation is CAWSIENRNYGYTF.